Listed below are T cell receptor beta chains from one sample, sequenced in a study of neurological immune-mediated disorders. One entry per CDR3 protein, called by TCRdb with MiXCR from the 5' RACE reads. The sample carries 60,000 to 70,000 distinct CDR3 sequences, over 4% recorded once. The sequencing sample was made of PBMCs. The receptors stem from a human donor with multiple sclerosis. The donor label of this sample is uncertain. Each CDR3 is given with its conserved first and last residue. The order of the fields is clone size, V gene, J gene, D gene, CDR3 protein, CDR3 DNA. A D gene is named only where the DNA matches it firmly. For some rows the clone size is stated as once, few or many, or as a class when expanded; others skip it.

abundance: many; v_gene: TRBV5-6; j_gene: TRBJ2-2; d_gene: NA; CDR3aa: CASRSTLGGYDTGELFF; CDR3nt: TGTGCCAGCAGAAGTACCCTTGGAGGGTATGATACCGGGGAGCTGTTTTTT
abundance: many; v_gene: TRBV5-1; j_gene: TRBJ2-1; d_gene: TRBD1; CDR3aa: CASSVDRGSSSYNEQFF; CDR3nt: TGCGCCAGCAGCGTCGACAGGGGTAGTAGTTCCTACAATGAGCAGTTCTTC
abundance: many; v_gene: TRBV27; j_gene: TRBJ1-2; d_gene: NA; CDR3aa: CASSLSSSRVFGYTF; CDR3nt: TGTGCCAGCAGTTTATCGAGCTCCAGGGTCTTCGGCTACACCTTC
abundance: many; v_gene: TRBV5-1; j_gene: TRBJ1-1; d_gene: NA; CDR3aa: CASSRGGGETEAFF; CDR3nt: TGCGCCAGCAGCAGGGGCGGGGGAGAGACTGAAGCTTTCTTT
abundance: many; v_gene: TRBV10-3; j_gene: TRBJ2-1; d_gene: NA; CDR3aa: CAISEGDEQFF; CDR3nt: TGTGCCATCAGTGAGGGCGATGAGCAGTTCTTC
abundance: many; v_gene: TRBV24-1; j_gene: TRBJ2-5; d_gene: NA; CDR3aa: CATSPGGETQYF; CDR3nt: TGTGCCACCAGTCCCGGGGGAGAGACCCAGTACTTC
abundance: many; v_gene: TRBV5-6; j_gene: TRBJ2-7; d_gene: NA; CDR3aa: CASSFSYGSYEQYF; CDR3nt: TGTGCCAGCAGCTTTTCTTACGGATCCTACGAGCAGTACTTC
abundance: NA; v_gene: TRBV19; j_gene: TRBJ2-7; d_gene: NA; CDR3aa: CASNSGSSYEQYF; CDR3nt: TGTGCCAGTAACTCTGGGAGCTCCTACGAGCAGTACTTC
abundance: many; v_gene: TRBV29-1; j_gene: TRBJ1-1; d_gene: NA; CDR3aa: CSVPGGGRGTEAFF; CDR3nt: TGCAGCGTCCCGGGCGGGGGCCGGGGCACTGAAGCTTTCTTT
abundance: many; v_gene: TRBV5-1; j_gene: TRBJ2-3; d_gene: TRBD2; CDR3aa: CASSLVLAGGTDTQYF; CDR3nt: TGCGCCAGCAGCTTGGTACTAGCGGGGGGCACAGATACGCAGTATTTT
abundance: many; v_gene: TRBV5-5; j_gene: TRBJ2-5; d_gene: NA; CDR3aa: CASSVPASSQETQYF; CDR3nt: TGTGCCAGCAGCGTCCCAGCCTCCTCTCAAGAGACCCAGTACTTC
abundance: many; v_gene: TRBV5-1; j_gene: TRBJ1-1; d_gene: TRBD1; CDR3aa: CASSHDRGNTEAFF; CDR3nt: TGCGCCAGCAGCCATGACAGGGGGAACACTGAAGCTTTCTTT
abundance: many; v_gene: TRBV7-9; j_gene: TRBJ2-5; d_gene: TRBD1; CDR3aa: CASSLPGQGAGETQYF; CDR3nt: TGTGCCAGCAGCCTCCCGGGACAGGGGGCAGGAGAGACCCAGTACTTC
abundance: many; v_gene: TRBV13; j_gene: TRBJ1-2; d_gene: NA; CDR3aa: CASSLGHLGNYGYTF; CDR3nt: TGTGCCAGCAGCTTAGGCCACCTGGGTAACTATGGCTACACCTTC
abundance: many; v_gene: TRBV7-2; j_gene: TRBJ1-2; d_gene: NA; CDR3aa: CASSLGQVNTF; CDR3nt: TGTGCCAGCAGCTTAGGACAGGTCAACACCTTC
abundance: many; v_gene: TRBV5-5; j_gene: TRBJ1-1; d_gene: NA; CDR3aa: CASSGQPDRNTEAFF; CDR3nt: TGTGCCAGCAGCGGTCAACCAGACAGGAACACTGAAGCTTTCTTT
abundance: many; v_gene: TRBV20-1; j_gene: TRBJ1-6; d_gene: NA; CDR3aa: CSASQGASSPLHF; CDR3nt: TGCAGTGCATCACAGGGAGCTTCTTCACCCCTCCACTTT
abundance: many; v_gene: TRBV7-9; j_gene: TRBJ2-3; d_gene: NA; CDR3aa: CASSSYRELPLDTQYF; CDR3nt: TGTGCCAGCAGCTCATACCGGGAACTTCCTTTAGATACGCAGTATTTT
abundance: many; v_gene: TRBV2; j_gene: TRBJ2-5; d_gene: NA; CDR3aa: CASKRQKDQETQYF; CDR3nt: TGTGCCAGCAAACGCCAGAAGGACCAAGAGACCCAGTACTTC
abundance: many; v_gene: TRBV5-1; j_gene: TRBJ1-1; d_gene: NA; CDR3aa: CASSLGGDEAFF; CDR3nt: TGCGCCAGCAGCTTAGGGGGGGATGAAGCTTTCTTT
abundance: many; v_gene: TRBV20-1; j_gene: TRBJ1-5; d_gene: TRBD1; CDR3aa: CSVRRGLNQPQHF; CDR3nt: TGCAGTGTTAGAAGGGGGCTCAATCAGCCCCAGCATTTT
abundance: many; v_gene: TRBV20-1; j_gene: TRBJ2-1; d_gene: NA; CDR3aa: CSARDFKGVGNEQFF; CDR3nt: TGCAGTGCTAGAGATTTCAAAGGGGTGGGCAATGAGCAGTTCTTC
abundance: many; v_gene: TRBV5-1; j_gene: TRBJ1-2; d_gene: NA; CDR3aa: CASSLQGSDGYTF; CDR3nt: TGCGCCAGCAGCTTGCAGGGATCGGATGGCTACACCTTC
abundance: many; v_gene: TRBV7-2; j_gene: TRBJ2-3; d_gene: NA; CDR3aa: CASSLRRQGWTDTQYF; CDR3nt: TGTGCCAGCAGCTTAAGGCGGCAGGGGTGGACAGATACGCAGTATTTT
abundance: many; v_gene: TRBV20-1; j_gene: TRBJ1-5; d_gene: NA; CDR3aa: CSARDKVNQPQHF; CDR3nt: TGCAGTGCTAGAGATAAGGTAAATCAGCCCCAGCATTTT
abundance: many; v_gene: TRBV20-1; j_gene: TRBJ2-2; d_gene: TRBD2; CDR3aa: CSARNSGGPGELFF; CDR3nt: TGCAGTGCTAGGAATAGCGGGGGCCCCGGGGAGCTGTTTTTT
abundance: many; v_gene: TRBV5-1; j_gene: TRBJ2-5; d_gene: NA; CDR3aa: CASSFSSGFETQYF; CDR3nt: TGCGCCAGCAGCTTTTCTTCGGGTTTCGAGACCCAGTACTTC
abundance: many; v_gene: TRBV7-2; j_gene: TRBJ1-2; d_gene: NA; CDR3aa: CASSLARGYTF; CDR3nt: TGTGCCAGCAGCTTAGCGCGCGGCTACACCTTC
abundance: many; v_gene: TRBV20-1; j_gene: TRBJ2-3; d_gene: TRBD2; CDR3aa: CSAGGTSGVDTQYF; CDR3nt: TGCAGTGCTGGAGGGACTAGCGGGGTAGATACGCAGTATTTT
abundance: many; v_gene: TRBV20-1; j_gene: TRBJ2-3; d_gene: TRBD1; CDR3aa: CSARDRTGVGGTDTQYF; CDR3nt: TGCAGTGCTAGAGACCGGACAGGGGTCGGGGGCACAGATACGCAGTATTTT
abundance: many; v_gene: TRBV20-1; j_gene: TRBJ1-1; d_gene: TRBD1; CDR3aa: CSAPRDRGRGDTEAFF; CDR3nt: TGCAGTGCTCCCCGGGACAGGGGGCGAGGGGACACTGAAGCTTTCTTT
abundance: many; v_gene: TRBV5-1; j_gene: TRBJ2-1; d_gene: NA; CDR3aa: CASNSAPRGSHEQFF; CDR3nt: TGCGCCAGCAACTCGGCCCCCAGGGGCTCGCATGAGCAGTTCTTC
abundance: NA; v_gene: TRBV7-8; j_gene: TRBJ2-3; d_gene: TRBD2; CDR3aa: CAVSPSLAGRVDTQYF; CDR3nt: TGTGCCGTCAGTCCAAGTCTAGCGGGGCGGGTAGATACGCAGTATTTT
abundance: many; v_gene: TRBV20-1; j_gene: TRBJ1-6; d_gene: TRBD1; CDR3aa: CSAPTGGGNNSPLHF; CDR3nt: TGCAGTGCTCCAACAGGGGGCGGGAATAATTCACCCCTCCACTTT
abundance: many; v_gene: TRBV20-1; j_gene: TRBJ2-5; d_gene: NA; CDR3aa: CSASREYQETQYF; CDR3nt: TGCAGTGCTAGCCGGGAGTACCAAGAGACCCAGTACTTC
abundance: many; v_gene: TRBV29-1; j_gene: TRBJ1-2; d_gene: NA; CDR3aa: CSVEVRDGSYGYTF; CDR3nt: TGCAGCGTTGAAGTAAGGGACGGATCTTATGGCTACACCTTC
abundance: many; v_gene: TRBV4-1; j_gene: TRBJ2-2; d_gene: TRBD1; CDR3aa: CASSQDYRGVTGELFF; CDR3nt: TGCGCCAGCAGCCAAGATTACAGGGGAGTCACCGGGGAGCTGTTTTTT
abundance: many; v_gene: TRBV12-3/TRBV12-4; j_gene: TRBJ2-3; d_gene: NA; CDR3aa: CASSLILAILDTQYF; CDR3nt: TGTGCCAGCAGTTTAATCCTGGCTATTTTAGATACGCAGTATTTT
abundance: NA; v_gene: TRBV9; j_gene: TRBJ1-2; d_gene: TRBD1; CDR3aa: CASSPRGAGYGYTF; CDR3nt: TGTGCCAGCAGCCCCAGGGGGGCCGGCTATGGCTACACCTTC
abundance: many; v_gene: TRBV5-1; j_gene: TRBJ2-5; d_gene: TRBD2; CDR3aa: CASSLVTSGGAGETQYF; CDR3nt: TGCGCCAGCAGCTTGGTGACTAGCGGGGGGGCCGGGGAGACCCAGTACTTC
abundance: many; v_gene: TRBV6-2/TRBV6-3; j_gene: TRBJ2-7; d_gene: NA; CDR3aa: CASRDSYEQYF; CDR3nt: TGTGCCAGCAGGGACAGTTACGAGCAGTACTTC
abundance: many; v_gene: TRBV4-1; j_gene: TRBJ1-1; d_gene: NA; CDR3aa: CASSQDWGEAFF; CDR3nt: TGCGCCAGCAGCCAAGATTGGGGGGAAGCTTTCTTT
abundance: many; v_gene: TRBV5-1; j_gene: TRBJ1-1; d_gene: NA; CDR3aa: CASSFYDANTEAFF; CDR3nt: TGCGCCAGCAGCTTTTATGATGCAAACACTGAAGCTTTCTTT
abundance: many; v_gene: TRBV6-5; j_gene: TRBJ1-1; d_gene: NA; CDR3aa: CASSYSIEANTEAFF; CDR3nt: TGTGCCAGCAGTTACTCGATAGAGGCGAACACTGAAGCTTTCTTT
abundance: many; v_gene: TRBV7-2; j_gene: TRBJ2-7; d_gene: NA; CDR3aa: CASSFTAIGAYEQYF; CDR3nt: TGTGCCAGCAGCTTTACGGCCATTGGGGCCTACGAGCAGTACTTC
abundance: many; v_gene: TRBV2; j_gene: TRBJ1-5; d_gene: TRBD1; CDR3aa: CASRATDRPGQPQHF; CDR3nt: TGTGCCAGCAGGGCTACGGACAGGCCCGGACAGCCCCAGCATTTT
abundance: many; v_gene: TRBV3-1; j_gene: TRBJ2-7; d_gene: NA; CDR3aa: CASSQFLGGEQYF; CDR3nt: TGTGCCAGCAGCCAATTCCTCGGGGGCGAGCAGTACTTC
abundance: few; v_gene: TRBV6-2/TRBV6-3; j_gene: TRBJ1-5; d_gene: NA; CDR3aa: CATSADSHQPQHF; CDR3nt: TGTGCCACCTCTGCCGACAGCCACCAGCCCCAGCATTTT
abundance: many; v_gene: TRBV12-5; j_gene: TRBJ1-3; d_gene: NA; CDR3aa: CASGFLDSHSGNTIYF; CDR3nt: TGTGCTAGTGGTTTCCTAGACAGCCACTCTGGAAACACCATATATTTT
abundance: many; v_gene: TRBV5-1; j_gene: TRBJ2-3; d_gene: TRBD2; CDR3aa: CASSFSGGAPGDTQYF; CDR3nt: TGCGCCAGCAGCTTCAGCGGGGGGGCGCCAGGAGATACGCAGTATTTT
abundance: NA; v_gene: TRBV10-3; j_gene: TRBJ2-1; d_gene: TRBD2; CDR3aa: CAISPGLAGNYNEQFF; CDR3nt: TGTGCCATCAGTCCCGGACTAGCGGGGAACTACAATGAGCAGTTCTTC
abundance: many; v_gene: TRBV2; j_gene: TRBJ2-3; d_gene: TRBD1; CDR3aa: CASSEWQGATNTDTQYF; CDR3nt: TGTGCCAGCAGTGAATGGCAGGGGGCGACTAACACAGATACGCAGTATTTT
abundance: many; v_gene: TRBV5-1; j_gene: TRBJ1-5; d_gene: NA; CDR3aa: CASSAEGTWQPQHF; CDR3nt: TGCGCCAGCAGCGCCGAGGGAACGTGGCAGCCCCAGCATTTT
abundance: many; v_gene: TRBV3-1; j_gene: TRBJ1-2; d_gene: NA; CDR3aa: CASSQDPGGGTYGYTF; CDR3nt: TGTGCCAGCAGCCAAGATCCGGGGGGAGGGACCTATGGCTACACCTTC
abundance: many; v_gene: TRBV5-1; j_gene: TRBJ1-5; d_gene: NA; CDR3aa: CASSRDGPQPQHF; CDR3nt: TGCGCCAGCAGCAGGGACGGCCCTCAGCCCCAGCATTTT